This is a list of T cell receptor beta chains from one sample in a study of T cell responses to AZD1222 COVID-19 vaccine. The method was immunoSEQ multiplex PCR; TCRdb's version includes in-frame clones alone and lacks a portion of them. This sample has about 100,000 clones, with around 89% found just once. Sequencing used peripheral blood, obtained on day 0 of AZD1222 vaccination. The receptors shown here come from an adult in good health. CDR3s include the opening cysteine and the closing phenylalanine or tryptophan. Fields, in order: V gene, J gene, D gene, clone size, CDR3 protein, CDR3 DNA. A D gene is named only where the DNA matches it firmly. For some rows the clone size is stated as once, few or many, or as a class when expanded; others skip it.

>TRBV18|TRBJ1-2|NA|NA
CASSPGPSGGSGYTF
TGTGCCAGCTCACCCGGTCCGTCGGGGGGCAGTGGCTACACCTTC
>TRBV24-1|TRBJ1-4|TRBD1|NA
CATSDRTGEYYGNEKLFF
TGTGCCACCAGTGATAGGACAGGGGAATACTATGGTAATGAAAAACTGTTTTTT
>TRBV27|TRBJ2-1|NA|NA
CASSSERVFSYNEQFF
TGTGCCAGCAGTTCCGAGCGGGTCTTCTCCTACAATGAGCAGTTCTTC
>TRBV7-9|TRBJ2-7|NA|NA
CASSLGESEQYF
TGTGCCAGCAGCCTGGGAGAGAGTGAGCAGTACTTC
>TRBV4-3|TRBJ2-7|TRBD1|NA
CASSQAADRGGGEQYF
TGCGCCAGCAGCCAAGCGGCGGACAGGGGGGGTGGAGAGCAGTACTTC
>TRBV29-1|TRBJ1-2|TRBD1|NA
CSVPTGADGYTF
TGCAGCGTACCGACAGGGGCTGATGGCTACACCTTC
>TRBV30|TRBJ2-6|NA|NA
CAWSVGPTPGFGANVLTF
TGTGCCTGGAGTGTGGGGCCAACGCCGGGGTTTGGGGCCAACGTCCTGACTTTC
>TRBV29-1|TRBJ2-5|NA|NA
CSVGVGGLQETQYF
TGCAGCGTCGGAGTCGGAGGACTCCAAGAGACCCAGTACTTC
>TRBV19|TRBJ2-7|NA|NA
CASSMGLAYEQYF
TGTGCCAGTAGTATGGGTCTAGCCTACGAGCAGTACTTC
>TRBV6-1|TRBJ2-1|NA|NA
CASSETAPYNEQFF
TGTGCCAGCAGTGAGACGGCCCCCTACAATGAGCAGTTCTTC
>TRBV7-2|TRBJ2-3|NA|once
CASSLGQGTDTQYF
TGTGCCAGCAGCTTAGGTCAGGGCACAGATACGCAGTATTTT
>TRBV9|TRBJ2-3|TRBD2|NA
CASSFPLAGGGPDTQYF
TGTGCCAGCAGCTTCCCCCTAGCGGGAGGTGGCCCAGATACGCAGTATTTT
>TRBV4-3|TRBJ1-1|NA|few
CASSQERAGTRKTEAFF
TGCGCCAGCAGCCAAGAAAGGGCCGGGACCAGAAAGACTGAAGCTTTCTTT
>TRBV5-6|TRBJ1-1|NA|NA
CASSFSVQAPSGAFF
TGTGCCAGCAGCTTTAGTGTCCAGGCCCCCTCCGGAGCTTTCTTT
>TRBV24-1|TRBJ1-4|TRBD1|NA
CATSVSPGQGEEKLFF
TGTGCCACCAGTGTTTCTCCGGGACAGGGCGAGGAAAAACTGTTTTTT
>TRBV2|TRBJ2-1|NA|NA
CASRRGLFYNEQFF
TGTGCCAGCCGGCGAGGCCTCTTCTACAATGAGCAGTTCTTC
>TRBV4-3|TRBJ2-5|TRBD1|NA
CASSPTGQGAETQYF
TGCGCCAGCAGCCCGACAGGACAGGGGGCGGAGACCCAGTACTTC
>TRBV6-2/TRBV6-3|TRBJ2-7|TRBD2|NA
CASSDGLVYEQYF
TGTGCCAGCAGCGACGGACTAGTCTACGAGCAGTACTTC
>TRBV9|TRBJ1-3|TRBD1|NA
CASSLDRVGNTIYF
TGTGCCAGCAGCCTTGACAGGGTTGGAAACACCATATATTTT
>TRBV19|TRBJ2-1|NA|once
CASSTLAQYSYNEQFF
TGTGCCAGTAGTACCCTAGCACAGTACTCCTACAATGAGCAGTTCTTC
>TRBV19|TRBJ2-7|TRBD1|few
CASSPGTEPNEQYF
TGTGCCAGTAGTCCCGGGACAGAACCGAACGAGCAGTACTTC
>TRBV9|TRBJ2-7|TRBD2|NA
CASSVGSSGGVYEQYF
TGTGCCAGCAGCGTAGGGTCTAGCGGGGGCGTCTACGAGCAGTACTTC
>TRBV27|TRBJ1-6|TRBD1|once
CASSLIFDRGLDSPLHF
TGTGCCAGCAGTTTAATTTTTGACAGGGGGCTAGATTCACCCCTCCACTTT
>TRBV4-1|TRBJ2-3|TRBD2|NA
CASSVLAGTRDTQYF
TGCGCCAGCAGTGTACTAGCGGGAACTCGTGATACGCAGTATTTT
>TRBV6-2/TRBV6-3|TRBJ1-5|TRBD1|NA
CASSSGTGINQPQHF
TGTGCCAGCAGCTCCGGGACAGGGATCAATCAGCCCCAGCATTTT
>TRBV11-3|TRBJ2-3|NA|NA
CASSPAGGVPTDTQYF
TGTGCCAGCAGCCCCGCCGGGGGTGTCCCCACAGATACGCAGTATTTT
>TRBV25-1|TRBJ1-2|NA|few
CASSEWGGDGLYTF
TGTGCCAGCAGTGAATGGGGGGGCGACGGCCTCTACACCTTC
>TRBV7-3|TRBJ1-1|NA|NA
CASSWQGGTEAFF
TGTGCCAGCAGCTGGCAAGGGGGGACTGAAGCTTTCTTT
>TRBV11-3|TRBJ1-1|NA|NA
CASRAWGGTMNTEAFF
TGTGCCAGCAGGGCTTGGGGGGGAACTATGAACACTGAAGCTTTCTTT
>TRBV5-1|TRBJ1-1|NA|NA
CASSYGLLRTTEAFF
TGCGCCAGCAGCTATGGGTTGTTGCGGACGACTGAAGCTTTCTTT
>TRBV16|TRBJ2-7|TRBD2|NA
CASSPPGLGTYEQYF
TGTGCCAGCAGCCCACCGGGACTAGGGACCTACGAGCAGTACTTC
>TRBV11-3|TRBJ2-2|NA|NA
CASSYDRNTGELFF
TGTGCCAGCAGCTACGACCGGAACACCGGGGAGCTGTTTTTT
>TRBV4-1|TRBJ2-3|NA|NA
CASSQTSGGRGHTQYF
TGCGCCAGCAGCCAAACGTCAGGGGGGCGCGGGCATACGCAGTATTTT
>TRBV19|TRBJ2-1|TRBD2|NA
CASSPRTSGNNEQFF
TGTGCCAGTAGTCCTCGGACTAGTGGGAACAATGAGCAGTTCTTC
>TRBV6-1|TRBJ2-7|NA|once
CAVAQVSYEQYF
TGTGCCGTCGCGCAGGTTTCCTACGAGCAGTACTTC
>TRBV4-3|TRBJ2-2|TRBD2|once
CASSQGGGITGELFF
TGCGCCAGCAGCCAGGGGGGAGGGATCACCGGGGAGCTGTTTTTT
>TRBV9|TRBJ1-1|NA|NA
CASSVEVGRLMNTEAFF
TGTGCCAGCAGCGTAGAGGTGGGCAGACTCATGAACACTGAAGCTTTCTTT
>TRBV5-1|TRBJ2-7|TRBD2|NA
CASSFGGGAYEQYF
TGCGCCAGCAGCTTTGGCGGGGGAGCCTACGAGCAGTACTTC
>TRBV7-8|TRBJ1-5|TRBD1|NA
CASSFPTGGINGNQPQHF
TGTGCCAGCAGCTTTCCTACAGGGGGCATCAACGGCAATCAGCCCCAGCATTTT
>TRBV3-1/TRBV3-2|TRBJ2-5|NA|NA
CASSRAGETQYF
TGTGCCAGCAGCCGCGCGGGAGAGACCCAGTACTTC
>TRBV3-1/TRBV3-2|TRBJ2-3|NA|NA
CASSQASGEGGADTQYF
TGTGCCAGCAGCCAAGCCTCCGGCGAGGGTGGGGCAGATACGCAGTATTTT
>TRBV7-9|TRBJ1-5|NA|few
CASSRDLSQPQHF
TGTGCCAGCAGCCGAGACTTATCTCAGCCCCAGCATTTT
>TRBV19|TRBJ1-4|NA|NA
CASSISGFGGEKLFF
TGTGCCAGTAGTATAAGTGGGTTCGGGGGTGAAAAACTGTTTTTT
>TRBV30|TRBJ2-7|TRBD2|NA
CAWGAGGTYEQYF
TGTGCCTGGGGAGCGGGAGGTACCTACGAGCAGTACTTC
>TRBV4-3|TRBJ2-5|TRBD2|NA
CASSQDWYGRETQYF
TGCGCCAGCAGCCAAGATTGGTACGGGAGGGAGACCCAGTACTTC
>TRBV4-3|TRBJ1-4|TRBD1|NA
CASSTQAATGTGGATGEKLFF
TGCGCCAGCAGCACTCAAGCCGCAACCGGGACAGGGGGCGCGACTGGTGAAAAACTGTTTTTT
>TRBV7-9|TRBJ2-5|NA|NA
CASSLSGETQYF
TGTGCCAGCAGCTTGAGTGGGGAGACCCAGTACTTC
>TRBV27|TRBJ2-1|TRBD1|NA
CASRTGPYNEQFF
TGTGCCAGCAGGACAGGGCCCTACAATGAGCAGTTCTTC
>TRBV29-1|TRBJ2-7|NA|NA
CSVDEQGNEQYF
TGCAGCGTTGACGAACAGGGTAACGAGCAGTACTTC
>TRBV11-3|TRBJ1-2|NA|NA
CASSLHRDYGYTF
TGTGCCAGCAGCTTACACCGGGACTATGGCTACACCTTC
>TRBV28|TRBJ1-1|TRBD1|NA
CASSSPGQVPRATEAFF
TGTGCCAGCAGTTCCCCTGGACAGGTTCCTCGGGCCACTGAAGCTTTCTTT
>TRBV28|TRBJ1-1|NA|NA
CASSPTAPWDTEAFF
TGTGCCAGCAGTCCCACAGCCCCCTGGGACACTGAAGCTTTCTTT
>TRBV18|TRBJ1-5|TRBD1|NA
CASSPRTGPSPLNF
TGTGCCAGCTCACCTCGGACAGGGCCATCCCCCTTGAATTTT
>TRBV11-2|TRBJ1-5|NA|few
CASSLDKGEGWPQHF
TGTGCCAGCAGCTTAGATAAAGGGGAGGGATGGCCCCAGCATTTT